This paragraph covers one TCR beta chain sequence. The sample belongs to a study of control samples from healthy donors and cancer patients. Only in-frame clones appear in the TCRdb table, and some are missing; sequencing was by immunoSEQ multiplex PCR. The sample contains 65,000 to 95,000 clones, around 87% of which appear only once. This CDR3 contains 15 residues. The germline V gene has CDR1 LGHDT and CDR2 YNNKEL (reference sequence). Trimming removed 4 bases from V and 6 bases from J, with 16 bases in between. This TCR was sampled from a man aged 50-60 years in good health. The V and J genes are TRBV3-1 (or the pseudogene TRBV3-2) and TRBJ1-5; D gene uncertain. Specimen: blood. The CDR3 loop is CASSRGHGGGQPQHF. CDR3 DNA sequence: TGTGCCAGCAGCCGAGGTCACGGTGGTGGTCAGCCCCAGCATTTT.